The source of this T cell receptor beta chain is a study of control samples from healthy donors and cancer patients. Trimming took 6 bases from V and 8 from J, leaving 19 bases between them. Germline-derived CDR1 and CDR2 are SQVTM and ANQGSEA. The CDR3 is 13 amino acids. Clones were read by immunoSEQ multiplex PCR, and TCRdb kept only the in-frame ones, dropping some. This sample has 70,000 to 90,000 clones; about 94% occur once, and the top ten carry about 5%. The receptor comes from a woman aged 18-35 years in good health. Sequencing was performed on blood. This rearrangement joins TRBV29-1 to TRBJ1-2; TRBD1 is a possible D gene (6 bases). The CDR3 coding sequence is TGCAGCGTACAGACAGGACCCTTAGTCGGCTACACCTTC. This sequence encodes CSVQTGPLVGYTF.